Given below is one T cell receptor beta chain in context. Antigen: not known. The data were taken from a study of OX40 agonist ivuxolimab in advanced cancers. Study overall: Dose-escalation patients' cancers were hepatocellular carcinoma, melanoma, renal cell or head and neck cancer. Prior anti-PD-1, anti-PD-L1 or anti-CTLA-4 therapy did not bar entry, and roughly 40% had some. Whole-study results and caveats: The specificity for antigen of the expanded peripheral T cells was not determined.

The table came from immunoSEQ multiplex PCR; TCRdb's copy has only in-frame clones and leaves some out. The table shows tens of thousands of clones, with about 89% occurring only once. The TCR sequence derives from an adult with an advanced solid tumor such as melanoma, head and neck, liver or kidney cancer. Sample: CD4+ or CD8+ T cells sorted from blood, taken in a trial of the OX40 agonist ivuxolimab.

The CDR3 reads CASSEPGARNIQYF. CDR3 in DNA: TGTGCCAGCAGTGAACCGGGGGCTAGGAACATTCAGTACTTC. This chain links TRBV25-1 with TRBJ2-4; the D gene could be TRBD1 or TRBD2 (6 bases each). CDR3 length: 14 residues. Trimming removed 2 bases from V and 7 bases from J, with 12 bases in between. Germline V gene sequence: CDR1 MGHDK, CDR2 SYGVNS.